This TCR beta chain appears in the sequencing data of a study of T cell responses to AZD1222 COVID-19 vaccine (dated by TCRdb to about 2021). With regard to the full study: A total of approximately 250 trial participants underwent TCR sequencing, of whom under 220 had received two doses of AZD1222 and roughly 26 had received two doses of the MenACWY control vaccine. Trial participants were enrolled into age subgroups of 18-55, 56-69 and 70-plus years, which contained about 150, 28 and 57 TCR-sequenced participants, respectively. Broader findings and caveats from the paper: The 56-69-year group was small, and its depth increase did not reach significance, likely because of low power. Reportedly, almost half of the unique spike-specific TCRs recognized epitopes lying outside the regions that are mutated in the B.1.351 and B.1.1.7 variants. Only 5 to 7 AZD1222 recipients were SARS-CoV-2 seropositive at baseline, limiting conclusions about previously exposed vaccinees. Vaccine-associated CD4 TCRs spanned the whole spike protein, with dominant responses in regions 160-218 and 743-854. Spike-specific TCR breadth and depth rose significantly after two AZD1222 doses compared with day 0 and with MenACWY recipients. No day 14 peak-response samples were available, so repertoires were characterized only after the peak T cell response. Participants were mostly white British, with more females than males. The authors suggested clonal diversity may have been underestimated.

According to the germline V gene, CDR1 reads MNHEY and CDR2 reads SVGEGT. The CDR3 runs 18 amino acids, cysteine and phenylalanine included. This entry keeps only the CDR3 DNA: 54 bases, framed from base 1. From V the trimming removes 0 bases and from J it removes 4 bases, while the gene matches leave 12 bases of the junction unaccounted for. This sample's time point label indicates: baseline before first vaccination. Sample treatment or condition, as interpreted from the label and publication: meningococcal conjugate vaccine given as trial control. Vaccinee samples came from UK trials COV001 and COV002, including a single-blind randomized controlled phase 2/3 trial of AZD1222 (ChAdOx1 nCoV-19) in healthy adults. Trial participant PBMC samples were collected at day 0 and day 28 after the second dose for TCRbeta chain sequencing. With regard to this clone: There is no known antigen for this receptor. No per-base quality is available; no much larger clone lies one base away.

The CDR3 regions of human TCRbeta chains were analyzed by immunosequencing. In the paper's pipeline: TCRs in the repertoires were matched against a reference library of SARS-CoV-2-specific TCRs that had been generated with the MIRA antigen-specificity platform. Breadth was defined as the fraction of unique TCRs that were SARS-CoV-2-associated, and depth was defined as the fraction of total T cells that were SARS-CoV-2-associated. Using the MIRA data, each spike-specific TCR was mapped to the spike region that the TCR reacts to and placed in a CD4 or CD8 class. Log10-transformed breadth and depth values were compared by one-way ANOVA with Sidak's multiple comparisons tests. Held by TCRdb, this immuneACCESS table contains in-frame sequences only and omits some clones. Under half of the omission traces to an unresolved V gene where checked; the cause of the rest is unknown. V and J calls and clone size follow that table, whereas D and trimming were derived from the DNA. The sample contains some 92,000 clones, around 91% of them found a single time. The ten largest clones represent roughly 5% of the sample.

Sample: peripheral blood, taken on day 0 of MenACWY control vaccination. The sequence was obtained from an adult in good health. This sequence uses TRBV6-2 or TRBV6-3 and TRBJ1-5; 7 bases in between match TRBD1. The sequenced DNA is TGTGCCAGCAGTTACTCGATCAATTCTGACAGGGATAATCAGCCCCAGCATTTT. This is translated as CASSYSINSDRDNQPQHF.